Below, 18 T cell receptor beta chains from the same sample are listed, as sequenced in a study of beta chain features in type 1 diabetes. Sequencing targeted expressed TCRB transcripts, as all isolated RNA had been reverse transcribed. The table came from immunoSEQ multiplex PCR; TCRdb's copy has only in-frame clones and leaves some out. The table lists hundreds of thousands of clones, roughly 13% of them singletons. The antigens these receptors bind are not known. Study results and caveats: Shortening of TCRB CDR3s, moderate but significant, appeared in all four CD4+ subsets of Type 1 diabetes patients.

Sequencing was carried out using naive CD4+ T cells from blood. The receptors here all came from a man between 18 and 35 years old with type 1 diabetes.

The V gene is TRBV15, the J gene TRBJ2-3; 7 bases map to TRBD2. The V gene end was trimmed by 2 bases and the J gene end by 2 bases; junction bases not matched to a gene: 7. The CDR3 covers 16 residues. Germline V CDR1 and CDR2: LNHNV, YYDKDF (reference sequence). As DNA, the CDR3 is TGTGCCACCAGCAGATCGACTAGCCAAAACACAGATACGCAGTATTTT. This codes for CATSRSTSQNTDTQYF.

This clone has only a few counts. V gene TRBV2 combines with J gene TRBJ2-7, with D unresolved. V was cut by 6 bases and J by 4 bases, with 7 bases left in between. This CDR3 region has 11 residues. The germline V gene has CDR1 SNHLY and CDR2 FYNNEI. In DNA form, the CDR3 reads TGTGCCAGCAGCCAGGAGTACGAGCAGTACTTC. Protein sequence: CASSQEYEQYF.

V usage is TRBV6-6 and J usage is TRBJ1-1; 7 bases fit TRBD1. The length of the CDR3 is 15 residues. V lost 2 bases, J lost 4 bases, and 7 bases stayed unmatched. Germline assignment: CDR1 MNHNY and CDR2 SVGAGI (reference sequence). The CDR3 DNA sequence: TGTGCCAGCAGTTACCCCGGGGAGGGGGCCACTGAAGCTTTCTTT. Amino acids: CASSYPGEGATEAFF.

The CDR3 loop is CASSEMGGGHNSPLHF. The DNA for the CDR3 is TGTGCCAGCAGTGAAATGGGAGGGGGCCATAATTCACCCCTCCACTTT. The chain joins TRBV25-1 to TRBJ1-6, with 7 bases identical to TRBD1. This CDR3 has 16 amino acids. Per germline, CDR1 MGHDK and CDR2 SYGVNS. With V trimmed by 2 bases and J by 5 bases, 6 bases remained unmatched.

The rearrangement links TRBV19 to TRBJ2-3; the D call may be TRBD1 or TRBD2 (5 bases each). The CDR3 contains 11 residues. The V and J ends lost 5 bases and 5 bases respectively, with 5 bases between them. Germline V gene sequence: CDR1 LNHDA, CDR2 SQIVND (reference sequence). DNA for the CDR3: TGTGCCAGTAGTGGGGGAGATACGCAGTATTTT. Protein product: CASSGGDTQYF.

This clone came up a few times. The chain has TRBV6-5 and TRBJ2-3; 8 nucleotides line up with TRBD1. The germline CDR1 and CDR2 sequences are MNHEY and SVGAGI. V lost 6 bases to trimming and J lost 5 bases; unmatched junction nucleotides: 7. This CDR3 region has 14 residues. As DNA, the CDR3 is TGTGCCAGCAGCCAGGTACAGGGGGGAGATACGCAGTATTTT. Encoded protein: CASSQVQGGDTQYF.

This clone was seen a handful of times. CDR3 protein: CAIRYPSGGQSTDTQYF. The CDR3 nucleotides read TGTGCCATCAGATACCCGAGCGGGGGCCAAAGCACAGATACGCAGTATTTT. V usage is TRBV10-3 and J usage is TRBJ2-3; the match to TRBD2 covers 8 bases. CDR3 length: 17 residues. The V segment lost 6 bases and the J segment 0 bases; nucleotides outside the gene matches: 11. Germline V gene data show CDR1 as ENHRY and CDR2 as SYGVKD.

CDR3 coding DNA: TGTGCCAGCACAAACAGGGGCGGATCACCCCTCCACTTT. It yields the protein CASTNRGGSPLHF. This chain connects TRBV7-9 to TRBJ1-6; TRBD1 matches 7 bases. V shed 7 bases and J 10 bases; nucleotides not matched to a gene: 7. The CDR3 covers 13 residues. Germline CDR1 reads SEHNR; CDR2 reads FQNEAQ (reference sequence). The full variable domain, completed using reference TRBV7-9 and TRBJ1-6, is DTGVSQNPRHKITKRGQNVTFRCDPISEHNRLYWYRQTLGQGPEFLTYFQNEAQLEKSRLLSDRFSAERPKGSFSTLEIQRTEQGDSAMYLCASTNRGGSPLHFGNGTRLTVT.

V usage is TRBV29-1 and J usage is TRBJ2-7, with D perhaps TRBD1 (5 bases). V was pared by 1 base and J by 3 bases, with 7 bases between. The CDR3 sequence is 12 residues long. Per the germline V gene, CDR1 is SQVTM and CDR2 is ANQGSEA. Here the CDR3 DNA reads TGCAGCGTTGAAGGGGGCCACTACGAGCAGTACTTC. Its translation is CSVEGGHYEQYF.

This chain connects TRBV14 to TRBJ1-4; D is undetermined. This CDR3 has 12 amino acids. Germline lookup yields CDR1 SGHDN and CDR2 FVKESK. V lost 8 bases to trimming and J lost 7 bases, with 11 bases between them. CDR3 residues: CASSIVPEKLFF. The DNA for the CDR3 is TGTGCCAGCTCGATAGTTCCTGAAAAACTGTTTTTT.

The chain employs TRBV29-1 and TRBJ2-7, with 10 positions matching TRBD1. This CDR3 spans 17 amino acids. Germline lookup yields CDR1 SQVTM and CDR2 ANQGSEA. The ends lost 4 bases at V and 0 bases at J; junction bases unmatched: 12. The CDR3: CSVVLRDRGSFSYEQYF. The CDR3 DNA sequence: TGCAGCGTTGTTCTCCGGGACAGGGGAAGTTTCTCCTACGAGCAGTACTTC.

Only a few counts were recorded for this clone. The chain combines TRBV6-5 with TRBJ2-7; D may be TRBD1 or TRBD2 (6 bases each). The ends were cut back, 8 bases at V and 3 bases at J, with 17 bases in the middle. Per the germline V gene, CDR1 is MNHEY and CDR2 is SVGAGI. The length of the CDR3 is 14 residues. CDR3 residues: CASFSRDTSYEQYF. The CDR3 coding sequence is TGTGCCAGCTTCTCGCGGGACACGAGCTACGAGCAGTACTTC.

The chain has TRBV2 and TRBJ2-5; D is unresolved. The germline V gene encodes CDR1 SNHLY and CDR2 FYNNEI. Deletions cut 6 bases from V and 2 bases from J, with 10 bases between. The CDR3 contains 13 residues. CDR3 bases: TGTGCCAGCAGATGGGTCCTTCAAGAGACCCAGTACTTC. Its protein is CASRWVLQETQYF.

In this sample, this clone turned up a few times. V and J are TRBV9 and TRBJ2-7, with no clear D. The CDR3 extends over 16 amino acids. The V end lost 5 bases, the J end lost 4 bases, and 22 bases lay between the germline ends. Germline assignment: CDR1 SGDLS and CDR2 YYNGEE. The CDR3 reads CASSKSSGFDVYEQYF. In DNA, the CDR3 is TGTGCCAGCAGTAAGTCTAGTGGCTTCGACGTGTACGAGCAGTACTTC.

This clone was counted a few times. This chain's CDR3 is CASSLPDRDNSPLHF. The DNA for the CDR3 is TGTGCCAGCAGTTTACCCGACAGGGATAATTCACCCCTCCACTTT. The chain employs TRBV28 and TRBJ1-6; 7 nucleotides match TRBD1. Trimming cost V 2 bases and J 5 bases; bases outside gene matches: 3. The germline CDR1 and CDR2 sequences are MDHEN and SYDVKM. CDR3 size: 15 residues.

J is TRBJ1-1 and V is TRBV6-6, with TRBD1 matching 9 bases. V lost 0 bases and J lost 1; bases outside the gene matches: 3. Germline V gene sequence: CDR1 MNHNY, CDR2 SVGAGI (reference sequence). The CDR3 spans 16 residues. The CDR3 nucleotides read TGTGCCAGCAGTTACTCGATGGGACAGGGGAACACTGAAGCTTTCTTT. It yields the protein CASSYSMGQGNTEAFF.

In its sample, this clone was seen a few times. This chain links TRBV5-1 with TRBJ2-1, with a weak D call TRBD2 (6 bases). From germline, CDR1 is SGHRS and CDR2 YFSETQ. Trimming removed 4 bases from V and 12 bases from J, with 26 bases in between. The CDR3 sequence is 16 residues long. The CDR3 nucleotides read TGCGCCAGCAGCCTCAGTCTCGGACTTCCCGGGGGATTGCAGTTCTTC. This gives the protein CASSLSLGLPGGLQFF.

This chain uses TRBV11-3 with TRBJ2-2; D is uncertain. This CDR3 has 15 residues. Germline V CDR1 and CDR2: SGHNT, YENEEA. Trimming left V 5 bases short and J 0 bases short, with 10 bases between. CDR3 DNA: TGTGCCAGCAGCCCGACCGACGCGAACACCGGGGAGCTGTTTTTT. Its protein is CASSPTDANTGELFF. The entire variable domain, with the rest obtained from reference TRBV11-3 and TRBJ2-2, is as follows: EAGVVQSPRYKIIEKKQPVAFWCNPISGHNTLYWYLQNLGQGPELLIRYENEEAVDDSQLPKDRFSAERLKGVDSTLKIQPAELGDSAVYLCASSPTDANTGELFFGEGSRLTVL.